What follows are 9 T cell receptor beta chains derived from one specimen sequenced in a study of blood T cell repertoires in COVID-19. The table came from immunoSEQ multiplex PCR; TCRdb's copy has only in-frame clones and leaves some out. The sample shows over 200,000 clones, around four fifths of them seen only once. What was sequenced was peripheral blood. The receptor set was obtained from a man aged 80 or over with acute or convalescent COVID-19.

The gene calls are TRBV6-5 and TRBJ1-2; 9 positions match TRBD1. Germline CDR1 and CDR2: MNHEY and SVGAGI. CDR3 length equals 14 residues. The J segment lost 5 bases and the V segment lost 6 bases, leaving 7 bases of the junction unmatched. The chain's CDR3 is CASSAGTGSYGYTF. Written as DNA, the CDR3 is TGTGCCAGCAGCGCCGGGACAGGGAGTTATGGCTACACCTTC.

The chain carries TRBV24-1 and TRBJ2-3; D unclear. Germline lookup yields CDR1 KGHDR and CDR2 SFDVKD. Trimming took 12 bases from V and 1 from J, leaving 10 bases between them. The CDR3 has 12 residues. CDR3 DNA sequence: TGTGCCTCCTCCCGCGGCACAGATACGCAGTATTTT. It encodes CASSRGTDTQYF.

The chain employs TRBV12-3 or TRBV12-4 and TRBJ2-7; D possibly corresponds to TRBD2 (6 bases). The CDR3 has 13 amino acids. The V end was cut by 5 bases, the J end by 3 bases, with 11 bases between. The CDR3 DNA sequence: TGTGCCAGCAGTCCCCGGGGGTACTACGAGCAGTACTTC. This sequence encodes CASSPRGYYEQYF.

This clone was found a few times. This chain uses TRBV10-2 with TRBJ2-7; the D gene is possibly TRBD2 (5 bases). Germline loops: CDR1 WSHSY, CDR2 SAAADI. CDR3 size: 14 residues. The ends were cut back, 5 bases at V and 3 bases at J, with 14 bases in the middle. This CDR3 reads CASSPGFAYYEQYF. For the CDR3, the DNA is TGCGCCAGCAGTCCGGGATTTGCCTACTACGAGCAGTACTTC.

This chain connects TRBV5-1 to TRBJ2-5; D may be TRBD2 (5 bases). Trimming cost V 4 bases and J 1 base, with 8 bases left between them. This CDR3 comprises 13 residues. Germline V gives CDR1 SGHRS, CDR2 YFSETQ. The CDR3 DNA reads TGCGCCAGCAGCCGGCGGGCCCAAGAGACCCAGTACTTC. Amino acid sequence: CASSRRAQETQYF.

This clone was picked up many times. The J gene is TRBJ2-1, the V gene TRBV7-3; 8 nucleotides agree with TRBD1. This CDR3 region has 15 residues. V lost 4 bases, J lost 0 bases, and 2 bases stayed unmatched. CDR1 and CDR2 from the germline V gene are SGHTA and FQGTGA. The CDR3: CASSSTGGSYNEQFF. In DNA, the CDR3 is TGTGCCAGCAGCTCCACAGGGGGCTCCTACAATGAGCAGTTCTTC.

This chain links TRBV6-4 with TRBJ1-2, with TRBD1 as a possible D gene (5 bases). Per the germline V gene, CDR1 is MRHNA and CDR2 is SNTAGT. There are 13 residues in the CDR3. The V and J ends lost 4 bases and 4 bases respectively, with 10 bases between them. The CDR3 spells CASSGDSGYGYTF. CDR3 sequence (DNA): TGTGCCAGCAGTGGCGACAGTGGCTATGGCTACACCTTC.

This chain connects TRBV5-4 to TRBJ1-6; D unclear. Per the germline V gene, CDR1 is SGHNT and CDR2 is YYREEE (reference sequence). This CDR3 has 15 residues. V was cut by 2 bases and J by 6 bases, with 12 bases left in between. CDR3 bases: TGTGCCAGCAGCTTTTCAGGTTTAAGTAATTCACCCCTCCACTTT. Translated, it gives CASSFSGLSNSPLHF.

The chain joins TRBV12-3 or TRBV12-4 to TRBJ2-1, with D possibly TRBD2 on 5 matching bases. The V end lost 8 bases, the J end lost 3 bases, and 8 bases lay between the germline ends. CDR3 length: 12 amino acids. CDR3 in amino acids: CASLEGYNEQFF. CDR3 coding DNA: TGTGCCAGCCTAGAGGGCTACAATGAGCAGTTCTTC.